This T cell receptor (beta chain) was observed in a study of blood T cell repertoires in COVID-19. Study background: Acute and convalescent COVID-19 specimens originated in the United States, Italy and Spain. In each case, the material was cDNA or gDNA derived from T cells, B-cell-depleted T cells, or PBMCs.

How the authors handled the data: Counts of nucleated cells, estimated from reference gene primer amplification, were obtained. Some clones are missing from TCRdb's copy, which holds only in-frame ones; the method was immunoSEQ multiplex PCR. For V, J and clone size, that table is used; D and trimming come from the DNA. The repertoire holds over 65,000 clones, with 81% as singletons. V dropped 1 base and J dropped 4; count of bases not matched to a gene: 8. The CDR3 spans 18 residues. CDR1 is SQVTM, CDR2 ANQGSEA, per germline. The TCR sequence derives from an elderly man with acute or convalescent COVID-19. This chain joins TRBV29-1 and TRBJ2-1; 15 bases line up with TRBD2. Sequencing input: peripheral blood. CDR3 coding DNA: TGCAGCGTTGAAGGGACTAGCGGGAGGGCTGCAAATTACAATGAGCAGTTCTTC. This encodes CSVEGTSGRAANYNEQFF.